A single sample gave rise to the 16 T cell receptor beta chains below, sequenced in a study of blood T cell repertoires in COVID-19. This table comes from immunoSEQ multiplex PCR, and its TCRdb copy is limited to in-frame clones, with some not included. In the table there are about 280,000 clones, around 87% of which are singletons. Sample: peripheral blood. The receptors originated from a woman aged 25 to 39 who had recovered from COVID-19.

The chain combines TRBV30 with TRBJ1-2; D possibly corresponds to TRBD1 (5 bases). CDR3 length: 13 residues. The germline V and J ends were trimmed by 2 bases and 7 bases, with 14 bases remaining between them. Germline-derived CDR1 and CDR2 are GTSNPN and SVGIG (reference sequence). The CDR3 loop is CAWSPQGVSGYTF. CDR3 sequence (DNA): TGTGCCTGGAGTCCCCAAGGGGTATCTGGCTACACCTTC.

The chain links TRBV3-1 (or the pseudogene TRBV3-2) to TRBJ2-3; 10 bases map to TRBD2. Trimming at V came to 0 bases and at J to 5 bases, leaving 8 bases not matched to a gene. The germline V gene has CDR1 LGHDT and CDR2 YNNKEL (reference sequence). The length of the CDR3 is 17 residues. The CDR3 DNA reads TGTGCCAGCAGCCAAGATCTTAGCGGGGGGACGGGAGATACGCAGTATTTT. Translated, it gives CASSQDLSGGTGDTQYF.

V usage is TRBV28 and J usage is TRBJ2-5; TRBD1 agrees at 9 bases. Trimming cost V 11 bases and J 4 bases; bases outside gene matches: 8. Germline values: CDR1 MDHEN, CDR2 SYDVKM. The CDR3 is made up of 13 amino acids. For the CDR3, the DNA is TGTGCCGCCACAGGGGGCGGGAGAGAGACCCAGTACTTC. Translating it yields CAATGGGRETQYF.

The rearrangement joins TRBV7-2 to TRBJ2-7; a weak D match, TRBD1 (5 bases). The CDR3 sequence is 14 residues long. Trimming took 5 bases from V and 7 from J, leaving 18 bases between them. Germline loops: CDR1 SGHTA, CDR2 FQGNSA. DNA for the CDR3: TGTGCCAGCAGCCCCGGTTCAGGGTGGGCAGAGCAGTACTTC. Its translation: CASSPGSGWAEQYF.

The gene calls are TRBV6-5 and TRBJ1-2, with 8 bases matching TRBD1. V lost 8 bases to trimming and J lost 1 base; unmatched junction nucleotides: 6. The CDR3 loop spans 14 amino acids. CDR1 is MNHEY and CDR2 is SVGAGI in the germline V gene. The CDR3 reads CASLYTGGNYGYTF. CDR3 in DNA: TGTGCCAGCCTTTATACAGGGGGTAACTATGGCTACACCTTC.

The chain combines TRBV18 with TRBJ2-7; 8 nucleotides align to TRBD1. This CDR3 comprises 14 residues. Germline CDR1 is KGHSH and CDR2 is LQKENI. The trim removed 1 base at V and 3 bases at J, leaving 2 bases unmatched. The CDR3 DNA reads TGTGCCAGCTCACCACGTGGGACAGGCTACGAGCAGTACTTC. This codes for CASSPRGTGYEQYF.

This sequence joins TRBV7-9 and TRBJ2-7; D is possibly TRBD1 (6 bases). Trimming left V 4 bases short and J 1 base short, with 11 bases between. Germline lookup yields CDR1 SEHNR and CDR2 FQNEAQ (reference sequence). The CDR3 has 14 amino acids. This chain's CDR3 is CASSSRQVSYEQYF. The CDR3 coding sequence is TGTGCCAGCAGCTCGAGACAGGTGTCCTACGAGCAGTACTTC.

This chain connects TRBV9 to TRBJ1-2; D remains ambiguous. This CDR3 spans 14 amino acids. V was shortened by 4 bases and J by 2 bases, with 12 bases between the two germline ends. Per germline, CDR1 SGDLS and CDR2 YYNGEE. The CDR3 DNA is TGTGCCAGCAGCCCAAGGATCGGGAACTATGGCTACACCTTC. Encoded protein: CASSPRIGNYGYTF.

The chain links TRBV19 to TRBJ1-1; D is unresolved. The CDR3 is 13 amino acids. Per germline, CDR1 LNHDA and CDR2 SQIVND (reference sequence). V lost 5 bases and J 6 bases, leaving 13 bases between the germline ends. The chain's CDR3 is CASSVTSPPEAFF. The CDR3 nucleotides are TGTGCCAGTAGTGTAACATCTCCCCCTGAAGCTTTCTTT. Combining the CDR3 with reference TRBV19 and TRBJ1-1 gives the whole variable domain DGGITQSPKYLFRKEGQNVTLSCEQNLNHDAMYWYRQDPGQGLRLIYYSQIVNDFQKGDIAEGYSVSREKKESFPLTVTSAQKNPTAFYLCASSVTSPPEAFFGQGTRLTVV.

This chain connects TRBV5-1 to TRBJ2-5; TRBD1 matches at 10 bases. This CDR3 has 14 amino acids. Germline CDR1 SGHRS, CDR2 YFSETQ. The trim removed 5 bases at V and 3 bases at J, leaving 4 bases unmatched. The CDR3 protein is CASRRDRGEETQYF. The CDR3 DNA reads TGCGCCAGCAGGCGGGACAGGGGAGAAGAGACCCAGTACTTC. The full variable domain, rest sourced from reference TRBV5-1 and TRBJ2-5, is KAGVTQTPRYLIKTRGQQVTLSCSPISGHRSVSWYQQTPGQGLQFLFEYFSETQRNKGNFPGRFSGRQFSNSRSEMNVSTLELGDSALYLCASRRDRGEETQYFGPGTRLLVL.

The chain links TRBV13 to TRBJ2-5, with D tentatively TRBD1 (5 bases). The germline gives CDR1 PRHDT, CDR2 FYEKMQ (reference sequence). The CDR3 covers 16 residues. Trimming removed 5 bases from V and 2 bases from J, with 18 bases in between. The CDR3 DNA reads TGTGCCAGCAGCCCCACAGGAGAAAATAAGCAAGAGACCCAGTACTTC. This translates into CASSPTGENKQETQYF.

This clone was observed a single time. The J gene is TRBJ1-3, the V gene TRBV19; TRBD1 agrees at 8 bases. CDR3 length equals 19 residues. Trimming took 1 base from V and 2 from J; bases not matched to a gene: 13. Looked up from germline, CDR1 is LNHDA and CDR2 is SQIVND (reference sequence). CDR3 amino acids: CASSIAGFRGQAAGNTIYF. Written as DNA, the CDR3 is TGTGCCAGTAGTATAGCCGGATTTAGGGGACAGGCGGCTGGAAACACCATATATTTT.

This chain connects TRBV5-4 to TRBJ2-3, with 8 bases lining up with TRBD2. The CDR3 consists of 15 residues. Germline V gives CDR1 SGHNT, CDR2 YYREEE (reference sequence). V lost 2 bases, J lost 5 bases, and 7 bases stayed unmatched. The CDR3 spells CASSLKAGERDTQYF. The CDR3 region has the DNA TGTGCCAGCAGCTTAAAAGCGGGAGAGCGAGATACGCAGTATTTT.

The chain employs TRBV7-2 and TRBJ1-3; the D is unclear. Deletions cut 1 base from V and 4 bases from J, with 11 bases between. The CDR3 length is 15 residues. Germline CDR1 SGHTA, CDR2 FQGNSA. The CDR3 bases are TGTGCCAGCAGCTTAGTGAGGATCGGAGGAAACACCATATATTTT. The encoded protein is CASSLVRIGGNTIYF.

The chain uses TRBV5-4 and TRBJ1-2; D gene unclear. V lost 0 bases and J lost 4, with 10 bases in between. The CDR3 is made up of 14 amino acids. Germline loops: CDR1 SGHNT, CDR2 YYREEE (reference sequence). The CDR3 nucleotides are TGTGCCAGCAGCTTGGTGGTGAGCCCCTATGGCTACACCTTC. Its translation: CASSLVVSPYGYTF.

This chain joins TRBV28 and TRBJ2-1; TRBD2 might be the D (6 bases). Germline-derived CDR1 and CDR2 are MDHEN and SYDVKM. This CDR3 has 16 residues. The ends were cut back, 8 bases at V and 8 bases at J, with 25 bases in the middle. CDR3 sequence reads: CASSLQIDGSRDEQFF. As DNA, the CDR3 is TGTGCCAGCTCTCTCCAGATAGACGGGAGCCGAGATGAGCAGTTCTTC.